The 25 T cell receptor beta chains presented below share a single source sample, sequenced in a study of early stage breast cancer tumors. Produced via immunoSEQ multiplex PCR; TCRdb's table is partial and in-frame only. Of tens of thousands of clones listed, around two thirds are singletons. The material sequenced was blood. Receptors were obtained from a person between 50 and 60 years old with breast cancer.

Sample share makes this clone medium-sized. The chain recombines TRBV28 with TRBJ1-3; 7 bases map to TRBD1. This CDR3 has 15 amino acids. Germline-derived CDR1 and CDR2 are MDHEN and SYDVKM. V was pared by 2 bases and J by 0 bases, with 1 base of the junction left unmatched. This chain's CDR3 is CASSLTGDSGNTIYF. The DNA of the CDR3 is TGTGCCAGCAGTTTAACAGGGGACTCTGGAAACACCATATATTTT.

This clone was picked up one time. V and J are TRBV11-2 and TRBJ2-2, with D perhaps matching TRBD2 (5 bases). Trimming cost V 4 bases and J 0 bases, with 15 bases left between them. This CDR3 is built from 17 residues. CDR1 is SGHAT and CDR2 is FQNNGV in the germline V gene. CDR3 in amino acids: CASSSRRALANTGELFF. In DNA form, the CDR3 reads TGTGCCAGCAGCTCCCGGCGAGCACTAGCGAACACCGGGGAGCTGTTTTTT.

The genes are TRBV7-9 and TRBJ2-2, with a tentative D call TRBD2 (6 bases). The germline gives CDR1 SEHNR, CDR2 FQNEAQ (reference sequence). The CDR3 has 17 amino acids. The germline V and J ends were trimmed by 6 bases and 3 bases, with 20 bases remaining between them. Written as DNA, the CDR3 is TGTGCCAGCAGACCACCCTCAGGGAGGAGGGACACCGGGGAGCTGTTTTTT. Protein: CASRPPSGRRDTGELFF.

The chain links TRBV11-2 to TRBJ1-2; TRBD1 agrees at 7 bases. The length of the CDR3 is 14 residues. V was pared by 3 bases and J by 4 bases, with 5 bases of the junction left unmatched. Germline lookup yields CDR1 SGHAT and CDR2 FQNNGV. The CDR3, as DNA: TGTGCCAGCAGCTTGGGCGGGACAGCCTATGGCTACACCTTC. Its translation is CASSLGGTAYGYTF.

In this sample, this clone turned up a few times. The chain employs TRBV6-5 and TRBJ1-2, with TRBD1 matching over 11 bases. There are 12 residues in the CDR3. Germline trimming cut 8 bases from V and 8 bases from J; bases unmatched to any gene: 4. Germline V gives CDR1 MNHEY, CDR2 SVGAGI. The CDR3 nucleotides read TGTGCCAGCCACCGGACAGGGGGCGGCTACACCTTC. Protein product: CASHRTGGGYTF.

The table lists this clone with a few counts. This chain links TRBV2 with TRBJ1-1, with no clear D. The ends were cut back, 2 bases at V and 5 bases at J, with 6 bases in the middle. CDR3 length equals 12 residues. Per the germline V gene, CDR1 is SNHLY and CDR2 is FYNNEI. CDR3 loop: CASSERGTEAFF. In DNA, the CDR3 is TGTGCCAGCAGTGAACGAGGTACTGAAGCTTTCTTT.

A single count supports this clone. Written as DNA, the CDR3 is TGTGCCAGCAGCCAAGCGGCGGGACAGGTCCTCGTGGGAGGCACAGATACGCAGTATTTT. As protein: CASSQAAGQVLVGGTDTQYF. The chain recombines TRBV14 with TRBJ2-3; TRBD1 matches 8 bases. The V and J ends lost 1 base and 1 base, in that order; junction bases with no gene match: 16. Germline CDR1 reads SGHDN; CDR2 reads FVKESK. CDR3 length: 20 amino acids.

The rearrangement uses TRBV11-2 and TRBJ2-5, with D possibly being TRBD2 (5 bases). The CDR3 is made up of 15 amino acids. Germline lookup yields CDR1 SGHAT and CDR2 FQNNGV. Trimming removed 4 bases at V and 6 bases at J, with 18 bases between. CDR3 sequence reads: CASSWAPEESQTQYF. The CDR3 DNA sequence: TGTGCCAGCAGCTGGGCCCCGGAGGAAAGCCAGACCCAGTACTTC.

The rearrangement uses TRBV19 and TRBJ2-3, with 8 bases fitting TRBD1. The germline V gene encodes CDR1 LNHDA and CDR2 SQIVND (reference sequence). Trimming cost V 7 bases and J 0 bases; bases outside gene matches: 6. This CDR3 region has 15 residues. Here the CDR3 reads CASTPTGDSTDTQYF. For the CDR3, the DNA is TGTGCCAGTACCCCGACAGGGGACAGCACAGATACGCAGTATTTT.

This chain joins TRBV19 and TRBJ1-1; D gene uncertain. CDR3 size: 13 residues. Germline loops: CDR1 LNHDA, CDR2 SQIVND (reference sequence). Trimming removed 8 bases from V and 1 base from J, with 11 bases in between. The CDR3 is CASFSGGNTEAFF. The CDR3 nucleotides are TGTGCCAGTTTTTCCGGTGGGAACACTGAAGCTTTCTTT.

This clone was seen a handful of times. This chain joins TRBV5-1 and TRBJ1-1; D not certain. The V end lost 0 bases, the J end lost 1 base, and 10 bases lay between the germline ends. CDR1 is SGHRS and CDR2 is YFSETQ in the germline V gene. The CDR3 spans 15 residues. The chain's CDR3 is CASSLGGGENTEAFF. The CDR3 coding sequence is TGCGCCAGCAGCTTGGGAGGCGGAGAGAACACTGAAGCTTTCTTT. The full variable domain, completed using reference TRBV5-1 and TRBJ1-1, is KAGVTQTPRYLIKTRGQQVTLSCSPISGHRSVSWYQQTPGQGLQFLFEYFSETQRNKGNFPGRFSGRQFSNSRSEMNVSTLELGDSALYLCASSLGGGENTEAFFGQGTRLTVV.

In its sample, this clone was seen a few times. The rearrangement joins TRBV19 to TRBJ1-6, with D possibly TRBD1 on 6 matching bases. The CDR3 totals 14 residues. Germline V lookup: CDR1 LNHDA, CDR2 SQIVND (reference sequence). Trimming shortened V by 8 bases and J by 8 bases, and 16 bases separated the two germline ends. CDR3 coding DNA: TGTGCCAGTCGACCGGCAGGGGTGGATTCACCCCTCCACTTT. It codes for CASRPAGVDSPLHF.

This rearrangement joins TRBV11-2 to TRBJ2-7, with 8 bases that match TRBD2. Germline V gene lookup returns CDR1 SGHAT and CDR2 FQNNGV. The CDR3 totals 14 residues. V was pared by 2 bases and J by 2 bases, with 2 bases of the junction left unmatched. The CDR3 sequence: CASSLREGPYEQYF. Here the CDR3 DNA reads TGTGCCAGCAGCTTACGGGAGGGGCCCTACGAGCAGTACTTC.

The gene calls are TRBV10-3 and TRBJ2-5, with a tentative D call TRBD2 (6 bases). Germline V gene lookup returns CDR1 ENHRY and CDR2 SYGVKD. Trimming left V 4 bases short and J 0 bases short, with 12 bases between. The CDR3 runs 15 residues. CDR3: CAISANAGYQETQYF. The DNA of the CDR3 is TGTGCCATCAGTGCAAACGCGGGATACCAAGAGACCCAGTACTTC.

The rearrangement uses TRBV2 and TRBJ2-1, with 10 bases that match TRBD2. Unmatched junction bases numbered 10, after V lost 6 bases and J lost 2 bases. CDR1 is SNHLY, CDR2 FYNNEI, per germline. CDR3 length: 17 amino acids. CDR3 sequence (DNA): TGTGCCAGCAGCAGGGGCGGGCTAGCGGGGGCCTACAATGAGCAGTTCTTC. It yields the protein CASSRGGLAGAYNEQFF.

The gene calls are TRBV2 and TRBJ2-5, with D possibly being TRBD2 (7 bases). Germline CDR1 is SNHLY and CDR2 is FYNNEI. The V gene lost 5 bases and the J gene lost 5 bases, with 12 bases spanning the gap. The CDR3 spans 13 residues. The CDR3, as DNA: TGTGCCAGCAGTAACAGGGAGGGGGAGACCCAGTACTTC. Amino acids: CASSNREGETQYF.

The rearrangement joins TRBV5-1 to TRBJ2-3, with 8 bases matching TRBD2. The germline gives CDR1 SGHRS, CDR2 YFSETQ. The CDR3 contains 16 residues. Trimming took 5 bases from V and 4 from J; bases not matched to a gene: 12. DNA for the CDR3: TGCGCCAGCAGGTCTACACCGGCGGGGGGCCCAGATACGCAGTATTTT. This translates into CASRSTPAGGPDTQYF.

This clone was observed a handful of times. The V and J genes are TRBV7-2 and TRBJ1-1; the match to TRBD1 covers 8 bases. Germline-derived CDR1 and CDR2 are SGHTA and FQGNSA. Losses at the gene ends were 4 bases for V and 5 bases for J; bases not matched to a gene: 3. This CDR3 has 13 amino acids. The CDR3 DNA reads as TGTGCCAGCAGCTCCCAGGGGGCGACTGAAGCTTTCTTT. Translated: CASSSQGATEAFF.

Here the CDR3 reads CASSLGAGERVTDTQYF. CDR3 nucleotides: TGTGCCAGCAGCTTAGGGGCCGGGGAGCGGGTCACAGATACGCAGTATTTT. V and J are TRBV11-1 and TRBJ2-3; possibly TRBD2 for D (6 bases). This CDR3 has 17 residues. Per germline, CDR1 SGHAT and CDR2 FQDESV (reference sequence). The ends were cut back, 1 base at V and 2 bases at J, with 16 bases in the middle.

The chain combines TRBV10-2 with TRBJ2-6, with D uncertain. Trimming removed 2 bases from V and 0 bases from J, with 5 bases in between. CDR3 length equals 15 residues. Germline V CDR1 and CDR2: WSHSY, SAAADI. The CDR3, as DNA: TGCGCCAGCAGTGAGCAGGCCTCTGGGGCCAACGTCCTGACTTTC. This encodes CASSEQASGANVLTF.

The chain couples TRBV9 to TRBJ2-1, with 12 bases that match TRBD2. The CDR3 consists of 12 residues. J lost 10 bases, V lost 6 bases, and 2 bases had no gene match. Germline CDR1 SGDLS, CDR2 YYNGEE. In nucleotides, the CDR3 is TGTGCCAGCATGACTAGCGGGGGAGAGCAGTTCTTC. Encoded protein: CASMTSGGEQFF. The full variable domain, completed using reference TRBV9 and TRBJ2-1, is DSGVTQTPKHLITATGQRVTLRCSPRSGDLSVYWYQQSLDQGLQFLIQYYNGEERAKGNILERFSAQQFPDLHSELNLSSLELGDSALYFCASMTSGGEQFFGPGTRLTVL.

The chain links TRBV4-1 to TRBJ2-7; the match to TRBD2 covers 7 bases. Germline assignment: CDR1 MGHRA and CDR2 YSYEKL. CDR3 length: 17 residues. Trimming removed 0 bases from V and 3 bases from J; junction bases left unmatched: 11. This CDR3 reads CASSQEGRVGGNYEQYF. Here the CDR3 DNA reads TGCGCCAGCAGCCAAGAAGGTAGGGTGGGAGGGAACTACGAGCAGTACTTC.

This chain links TRBV7-3 with TRBJ2-1; possibly TRBD2 for D (5 bases). Germline V gene lookup returns CDR1 SGHTA and CDR2 FQGTGA. CDR3 size: 13 residues. V was clipped by 2 bases and J by 7 bases, with 9 bases between them. The CDR3 DNA reads TGTGCCAGCAGCTTACAAGGAGGAAATGAGCAGTTCTTC. Amino acids: CASSLQGGNEQFF.

V usage is TRBV9 and J usage is TRBJ1-4; 10 bases are a match to TRBD1. V trimming: 3 bases; J trimming: 8 bases; junction bases outside the gene matches: 7. This CDR3 has 15 amino acids. Germline values: CDR1 SGDLS, CDR2 YYNGEE. The CDR3, as DNA: TGTGCCAGCAGCGCAGATGGGACAGGGGAGGAAAAACTGTTTTTT. Its translation: CASSADGTGEEKLFF.

The chain is built from TRBV7-6 and TRBJ2-7; 10 bases agree with TRBD2. The CDR3 is 16 residues long. The J segment lost 4 bases and the V segment lost 4 bases, leaving 10 bases of the junction unmatched. Germline assignment: CDR1 SGHVS and CDR2 FNYEAQ. As DNA, the CDR3 is TGTGCCAGCAGCTCAGAGCTAGCGGGAGAGGGGTACGAGCAGTACTTC. This sequence encodes CASSSELAGEGYEQYF.